These 2 T cell receptor beta chains originate from one sample sequenced in a study of human T cells and chemical hapten exposure. Time point denoted: healthy volunteer bleed at 6 weeks. The template was total RNA from unfractionated whole blood. Each CDR3 protein gets one entry after TCRdb re-called the RACE reads with MiXCR. The sample lists about 77,000 distinct CDR3 sequences, about 9.2% seen once, with about 1.8% in the top ten. Sequenced sample: whole blood. The source of these receptors is a female donor in good health. Some clones in this sample may be carry-over from other donors' samples.

Ten or more counts support this clonotype. J is TRBJ2-5 and V is TRBV7-9; D is unclear. The CDR3 sequence is 12 residues long. The V gene's germline CDR1 is SEHNR and CDR2 FQNEAQ (reference sequence). V lost 10 bases to trimming and J lost 1 base, with 10 bases between them. The CDR3, as DNA: TGTGCCACCCAGGCCCTCCAAGAGACCCAGTACTTC. The encoded protein is CATQALQETQYF.

In its sample, this clonotype was seen a few times. The rearrangement joins TRBV14 to TRBJ2-5; D possibly corresponds to TRBD2 (7 bases). The CDR3 has 14 residues. V was cut by 4 bases and J by 6 bases, with 15 bases left in between. CDR1 is SGHDN, CDR2 FVKESK, per germline. This CDR3 reads CASSPGGGVKTQYF. CDR3 DNA sequence: TGTGCCAGCAGCCCCGGAGGGGGGGTGAAGACCCAGTACTTC. Complete variable domain (other parts from reference TRBV14 and TRBJ2-5): EAGVTQFPSHSVIEKGQTVTLRCDPISGHDNLYWYRRVMGKEIKFLLHFVKESKQDESGMPNNRFLAERTGGTYSTLKVQPAELEDSGVYFCASSPGGGVKTQYFGPGTRLLVL.